This is a list of T cell receptor beta chains from one sample in a study of blood T cell repertoires in COVID-19. Clones were read by immunoSEQ multiplex PCR, and TCRdb kept only the in-frame ones, dropping some. The table includes roughly 62,000 clones, roughly four fifths detected once. Material: peripheral blood. These receptor sequences come from a man between 60 and 70 years old with acute or convalescent COVID-19. Both conserved end residues are part of each CDR3. The D gene is left open where the match is weak. Clone size, where shown, is once, few, many, or a class for clones that have expanded.

D: .
V: TRBV27
size: .
J: TRBJ2-1
CDR3: CASSLQGNEQFF
DNA: TGTGCCAGCAGTCTTCAGGGGAATGAGCAGTTCTTC

D: .
V: TRBV9
size: .
J: TRBJ2-6
CDR3: CASSVAERDIPSSGANVLTF
DNA: TGTGCCAGCAGCGTAGCCGAAAGGGACATTCCTAGCTCTGGGGCCAACGTCCTGACTTTC

D: .
V: TRBV6-5
size: few
J: TRBJ1-1
CDR3: CASRFSGTEAFF
DNA: TGTGCCAGCAGGTTCAGTGGCACTGAAGCTTTCTTT

D: .
V: TRBV5-1
size: .
J: TRBJ2-3
CDR3: CASSLAGVEDTQYF
DNA: TGCGCCAGCAGCTTGGCCGGGGTGGAAGATACGCAGTATTTT

D: TRBD1
V: TRBV28
size: .
J: TRBJ2-7
CDR3: CASSLDGTGAEQYF
DNA: TGTGCCAGCAGTTTGGATGGGACAGGGGCCGAGCAGTACTTC

D: .
V: TRBV30
size: .
J: TRBJ1-5
CDR3: CAWSVGGDQPQHF
DNA: TGTGCCTGGAGTGTCGGGGGGGATCAGCCCCAGCATTTT

D: .
V: TRBV7-9
size: .
J: TRBJ1-3
CDR3: CASSLQGLNGNTIYF
DNA: TGTGCCAGCAGCTTACAGGGGTTGAATGGAAACACCATATATTTT

D: .
V: TRBV12-2
size: .
J: TRBJ1-5
CDR3: CASRLAGTGYLHVQPQHF
DNA: TGTGCAAGTCGCCTAGCGGGGACAGGATATCTTCACGTTCAGCCCCAGCATTTT

D: .
V: TRBV19
size: .
J: TRBJ1-6
CDR3: CASSIEGTGSYNSPLHF
DNA: TGTGCCAGTAGTATAGAAGGAACAGGGTCCTATAATTCACCCCTCCACTTT

D: .
V: TRBV28
size: .
J: TRBJ1-5
CDR3: CAITGNRNQPQHF
DNA: TGTGCCATAACAGGGAATCGCAATCAGCCCCAGCATTTT

D: TRBD2
V: TRBV11-3
size: .
J: TRBJ2-1
CDR3: CASSLAGTYNEQFF
DNA: TGTGCCAGCAGTTTAGCGGGAACCTACAATGAGCAGTTCTTC

D: .
V: TRBV7-9
size: .
J: TRBJ1-4
CDR3: CASREWGATNEKLFF
DNA: TGTGCCAGCAGGGAGTGGGGGGCAACTAATGAAAAACTGTTTTTT

D: .
V: TRBV4-1
size: once
J: TRBJ1-2
CDR3: CASSPDVTGGRGYTF
DNA: TGCGCCAGCAGCCCAGACGTGACAGGCGGTCGTGGCTACACCTTC

D: .
V: TRBV29-1
size: .
J: TRBJ1-4
CDR3: CSAAPGFGEKLFF
DNA: TGCAGCGCCGCTCCGGGGTTTGGGGAAAAACTGTTTTTT

D: .
V: TRBV7-2
size: .
J: TRBJ1-1
CDR3: CASSFRGGDTEAFF
DNA: TGTGCCAGCAGCTTCAGGGGTGGGGACACTGAAGCTTTCTTT

D: TRBD1
V: TRBV7-2
size: .
J: TRBJ1-2
CDR3: CASSLSQGAGGYTF
DNA: TGTGCCAGCAGCCTATCACAGGGGGCAGGGGGCTACACCTTC

D: TRBD1
V: TRBV27
size: .
J: TRBJ2-2
CDR3: CASSTLRDRGLGTGELFF
DNA: TGTGCCAGCAGTACACTCCGGGACAGGGGGCTGGGCACCGGGGAGCTGTTTTTT

D: TRBD1
V: TRBV6-1
size: .
J: TRBJ1-2
CDR3: CASSEESGGYGYTF
DNA: TGTGCCAGCAGTGAAGAGTCAGGGGGCTATGGCTACACCTTC

D: .
V: TRBV12-2
size: .
J: TRBJ1-2
CDR3: CASRRGQPPFGYTF
DNA: TGTGCAAGTCGCCGCGGACAGCCCCCTTTTGGCTACACCTTC

D: .
V: TRBV27
size: .
J: TRBJ1-1
CDR3: CASSLTGDTEAFF
DNA: TGTGCCAGCAGTTTGACAGGTGACACTGAAGCTTTCTTT

D: .
V: TRBV6-5
size: .
J: TRBJ1-1
CDR3: CASSRVANTEAFF
DNA: TGTGCCTCGTCGAGGGTTGCGAACACTGAAGCTTTCTTT

D: TRBD2
V: TRBV6-6
size: .
J: TRBJ2-1
CDR3: CASSYPWTSGGMSNRGNEQFF
DNA: TGTGCCAGCAGCTACCCTTGGACTAGCGGGGGAATGAGCAATAGGGGGAATGAGCAGTTCTTC

D: TRBD2
V: TRBV28
size: few
J: TRBJ2-5
CDR3: CASSLAGVRETQYF
DNA: TGTGCCAGCAGTCTAGCGGGGGTTAGGGAGACCCAGTACTTC

D: .
V: TRBV27
size: few
J: TRBJ2-2
CDR3: CAIGGNTGELFF
DNA: TGTGCCATCGGGGGGAACACCGGGGAGCTGTTTTTT

D: .
V: TRBV24-1
size: .
J: TRBJ1-2
CDR3: CATSDEREGYTF
DNA: TGTGCCACCAGTGATGAGAGGGAAGGCTACACCTTC

D: .
V: TRBV7-3
size: medium-sized
J: TRBJ2-5
CDR3: CASSLGGWETQYF
DNA: TGTGCCAGCAGCCTAGGGGGTTGGGAGACCCAGTACTTC

D: .
V: TRBV27
size: few
J: TRBJ1-6
CDR3: CASSFRNNSPLHF
DNA: TGTGCCAGCAGTTTCAGAAATAATTCACCCCTCCACTTT

D: TRBD1
V: TRBV18
size: .
J: TRBJ1-2
CDR3: CASSPNTGAEGYTF
DNA: TGTGCCAGCTCACCAAACACAGGGGCCGAAGGCTACACCTTC

D: .
V: TRBV29-1
size: .
J: TRBJ2-7
CDR3: CSVESNSYEQYF
DNA: TGCAGCGTTGAATCCAACTCCTACGAGCAGTACTTC

D: .
V: TRBV7-2
size: .
J: TRBJ2-1
CDR3: CASSSQGWNEQFF
DNA: TGTGCCAGCAGCTCACAGGGTTGGAATGAGCAGTTCTTC

D: TRBD1
V: TRBV30
size: .
J: TRBJ1-3
CDR3: CAWSAFDRVFGNTIYF
DNA: TGTGCCTGGAGTGCCTTTGACAGGGTATTTGGAAACACCATATATTTT

D: TRBD2
V: TRBV30
size: .
J: TRBJ2-1
CDR3: CAWRPSGTSGGPEQFF
DNA: TGTGCCTGGAGACCGTCCGGGACTAGCGGGGGCCCTGAGCAGTTCTTC

D: TRBD1
V: TRBV5-1
size: .
J: TRBJ1-2
CDR3: CASSPRGGFNYGYTF
DNA: TGCGCCAGCAGCCCCCGAGGGGGCTTTAACTATGGCTACACCTTC

D: .
V: TRBV19
size: .
J: TRBJ2-3
CDR3: CASSRGDTDTQYF
DNA: TGTGCCAGTAGTAGGGGGGACACAGATACGCAGTATTTT

D: .
V: TRBV11-2
size: .
J: TRBJ1-1
CDR3: CASSLDRGDTEAFF
DNA: TGTGCCAGCAGCTTAGACAGGGGCGACACTGAAGCTTTCTTT

D: .
V: TRBV9
size: .
J: TRBJ1-1
CDR3: CASSVSLNTEAFF
DNA: TGTGCCAGCAGCGTCTCCCTAAACACTGAAGCTTTCTTT

D: TRBD2
V: TRBV13
size: .
J: TRBJ2-3
CDR3: CASSLTAGLGGGADTQYF
DNA: TGTGCCAGCAGCCTCACTGCGGGACTAGGAGGGGGAGCAGATACGCAGTATTTT

D: .
V: TRBV7-9
size: .
J: TRBJ2-1
CDR3: CASRQDRFSYNEQFF
DNA: TGTGCCAGCAGACAGGACAGATTCTCCTACAATGAGCAGTTCTTC

D: .
V: TRBV18
size: .
J: TRBJ1-2
CDR3: CASSPYPGENYGYTF
DNA: TGTGCCAGCTCCCCATATCCAGGGGAGAACTATGGCTACACCTTC

D: .
V: TRBV29-1
size: .
J: TRBJ2-6
CDR3: CSVYSGANVLTF
DNA: TGCAGCGTCTACTCTGGGGCCAACGTCCTGACTTTC